Sequencing of this TCR beta chain was carried out in a study of identical twins. This CDR3 contains 16 residues. The J segment lost 6 bases and the V segment lost 1 base, leaving 10 bases of the junction unmatched. Germline V gene data show CDR1 as SQVTM and CDR2 as ANQGSEA. TCRdb redid the calling of the 5' RACE reads with MiXCR, one entry per CDR3 protein. The data contain approximately 220,000 distinct CDR3 sequences, 6% to 8% of them singletons. This clonotype was counted many times. The same specimen was also included in a second study, on yellow fever vaccine responses in identical twins.

The material sequenced was CD8+ T cells sorted from blood. The J gene is TRBJ1-2, the V gene TRBV29-1; 11 nucleotides align to TRBD1. This clonotype originated in a woman between 18 and 30 years old in good health. CDR3 protein: CSVEVHGQGASDGYTF. The CDR3 DNA sequence: TGCAGCGTTGAAGTACACGGACAGGGGGCGAGTGATGGCTACACCTTC.